Detailed here is one TCR beta chain. Reverse transcription of about 0.45 to 1 ug RNA was performed with random hexamers. With immunoSEQ multiplex PCR, TCR beta CDR3 was amplified across 54 Vbeta and 13 Jbeta. Each CDR3 protein gets one entry after TCRdb re-called the immunoSEQ multiplex PCR reads with MiXCR. The sample holds 100,000 to 150,000 distinct CDR3 sequences, over 75% seen once. The sample comes from a study of CD8 T cells in Susac syndrome. Germline loops: CDR1 ENHRY, CDR2 SYGVKD. The CDR3 is made up of 16 amino acids. Unmatched junction bases numbered 4, after V lost 2 bases and J lost 1 base. The authors sequenced TCR beta from blood CD8+ and CD4+ T cells. TEMRA cells were enriched by FACS, while CD8+ and CD4+ T cells were obtained through a negative isolation that was performed magnetically.

This receptor was obtained from a human donor with multiple sclerosis. Sequenced sample: CD8+ T cells from PBMCs. The rearrangement joins TRBV10-3 to TRBJ2-3; 9 bases agree with TRBD1. This chain's CDR3 is CAISERDRARTDTQYF. CDR3 sequence (DNA): TGTGCCATCAGTGAGAGGGACAGGGCTCGCACAGATACGCAGTATTTT.